Presented here are 7 T cell receptor beta chains from one specimen sequenced in a study of glioma-infiltrating T cells after dendritic cell vaccination. Time point here: after dendritic cell vaccination, including at tumor progression/relapse. The assay was immunoSEQ multiplex PCR, and TCRdb's table has in-frame clones only and misses some. The sample consists of some 10,000 clones, more than 65% of them appearing once. The starting material was blood, obtained after dendritic cell vaccination. Receptors originate from a human donor with glioblastoma.

This clone is a singleton in its sample. The CDR3 DNA is TGTGCCAGCAGCCAAGGCGAAGGAGGCGCCACTGAAGCTTTCTTT. Translated: CASSQGEGGATEAFF. The V and J genes are TRBV4-2 and TRBJ1-1; no definite D call. V shed 1 base and J shed 4 bases, with 13 bases lying between them. CDR3 size: 15 residues. CDR1 and CDR2 (germline): LGHNA, YNFKEQ.

This chain joins TRBV5-8 and TRBJ2-7; tentatively, D is TRBD1 (6 bases). The CDR3 is 15 amino acids. The V and J ends lost 4 bases and 5 bases respectively, with 19 bases between them. Germline-derived CDR1 and CDR2 are SGHTS and YDEGEE. This CDR3 is CASSIFAGTPHEQYF. The CDR3 bases are TGTGCCAGCAGCATCTTCGCCGGGACACCGCACGAGCAGTACTTC.

This clone was detected only once. CDR3: CASSPSVGSGDPRRTDTQYF. DNA for the CDR3: TGTGCCAGCTCACCATCCGTAGGTAGCGGAGACCCAAGACGCACAGATACGCAGTATTTT. The chain links TRBV18 to TRBJ2-3; perhaps TRBD2 as D (6 bases). The ends were cut back, 2 bases at V and 1 base at J, with 25 bases in the middle. The CDR3 runs 20 residues. Germline V gives CDR1 KGHSH, CDR2 LQKENI.

The chain uses TRBV6-1 and TRBJ2-7; 7 bases fit TRBD1. Germline CDR1 and CDR2: MNHNS and SASEGT. This CDR3 is built from 13 residues. J gave up 4 bases and V 6 bases, and 6 bases lay outside the gene matches. CDR3 region: CASSEGATYEQYF. DNA of the CDR3: TGTGCCAGCAGCGAGGGGGCCACGTACGAGCAGTACTTC.

The rearrangement links TRBV7-8 to TRBJ2-7; D may be TRBD1 (6 bases). The CDR3 length is 14 residues. Germline V gene lookup returns CDR1 SGHVS and CDR2 FQNEAQ. V was pared by 5 bases and J by 2 bases, with 13 bases between. Here the CDR3 DNA reads TGTGCCAGCAGCCCCCGGGACATACCCTACGAGCAGTACTTC. Protein sequence: CASSPRDIPYEQYF.

The chain couples TRBV14 to TRBJ1-2, with unresolved D. The V end was cut by 0 bases, the J end by 5 bases, with 25 bases between. Germline V gene lookup returns CDR1 SGHDN and CDR2 FVKESK. This CDR3 spans 19 amino acids. The CDR3 reads CASSQDAGVLPLLNYGYTF. CDR3 coding DNA: TGTGCCAGCAGCCAAGATGCGGGAGTTCTGCCTTTATTGAATTATGGCTACACCTTC.

The chain recombines TRBV7-2 with TRBJ2-7; 9 nucleotides agree with TRBD2. This CDR3 spans 19 amino acids. Germline lookup yields CDR1 SGHTA and CDR2 FQGNSA. V lost 2 bases, J lost 1 base, and 15 bases stayed unmatched. CDR3 amino acids: CASSLWRSGGRVPSYEQYF. The CDR3 coding sequence is TGTGCCAGCAGCTTATGGAGATCTGGCGGGAGGGTACCATCCTACGAGCAGTACTTC.